This entry lists 24 T cell receptor beta chains sequenced from one sample in a study of blood T cell repertoires in COVID-19. This table comes from immunoSEQ multiplex PCR, and its TCRdb copy is limited to in-frame clones, with some not included. The data show about 200,000 clones, with 75% to 90% seen just once and around 4% held by the top ten. Material for sequencing was PBMCs or T cells enriched from blood (not recorded which). The receptors stem from a woman aged 25 to 39 who had been exposed to COVID-19.

This chain uses TRBV27 with TRBJ1-1; 10 bases line up with TRBD1. The V gene end was trimmed by 5 bases and the J gene end by 0 bases; junction bases not matched to a gene: 6. The germline CDR1 and CDR2 sequences are MNHEY and SMNVEV (reference sequence). The CDR3 is 16 amino acids. The chain's CDR3 is CASSKWTGGMNTEAFF. The CDR3 coding sequence is TGTGCCAGCAGTAAATGGACAGGGGGGATGAACACTGAAGCTTTCTTT.

The V gene is TRBV28, the J gene TRBJ1-2; possible D gene TRBD1, 5 bases. V lost 3 bases and J 8 bases, leaving 22 bases between the germline ends. The CDR3 runs 16 residues. Germline CDR1 MDHEN, CDR2 SYDVKM. CDR3 nucleotides: TGTGCCAGCAGTTTGGGGATAGGACCGGGGGGTGAAGGCTACACCTTC. Encoded protein: CASSLGIGPGGEGYTF.

The chain recombines TRBV10-3 with TRBJ1-3; 8 bases agree with TRBD1. V trimming: 4 bases; J trimming: 2 bases; junction bases outside the gene matches: 1. Germline V CDR1 and CDR2: ENHRY, SYGVKD. CDR3 length equals 14 residues. The CDR3 loop reads CAISGTGTGNTIYF. The CDR3, as DNA: TGTGCCATCAGTGGGACAGGGACTGGAAACACCATATATTTT.

The chain links TRBV4-2 to TRBJ2-1; 9 nucleotides match TRBD1. Trimming at V came to 4 bases and at J to 4 bases, leaving 11 bases not matched to a gene. CDR3 length equals 17 residues. Germline CDR1 LGHNA, CDR2 YNFKEQ. In DNA form, the CDR3 reads TGTGCCAGCAGCCCCGCCCTGGGACAGGGCACTTACAATGAGCAGTTCTTC. This sequence encodes CASSPALGQGTYNEQFF.

V usage is TRBV5-1 and J usage is TRBJ1-5; TRBD1 might be the D (5 bases). The CDR3 is made up of 14 amino acids. The V gene lost 1 base and the J gene lost 4 bases, with 9 bases spanning the gap. Germline V gene sequence: CDR1 SGHRS, CDR2 YFSETQ. DNA of the CDR3: TGCGCCAGCAGCTTGACAGGTCCGAATCAGCCCCAGCATTTT. Translated, it gives CASSLTGPNQPQHF.

The V call is TRBV4-1, the J call TRBJ2-1; D gene ambiguous. Germline V gives CDR1 MGHRA, CDR2 YSYEKL. The CDR3 length is 16 residues. Trimming took 0 bases from V and 6 from J, leaving 15 bases between them. The CDR3 sequence: CASSQEYFRGINEQFF. The CDR3 DNA reads as TGCGCCAGCAGCCAAGAATATTTTCGCGGAATCAATGAGCAGTTCTTC.

This clone has a handful of counts. The gene calls are TRBV19 and TRBJ2-7; D is uncertain. Trimming left V 6 bases short and J 3 bases short, with 15 bases between. Germline V gene sequence: CDR1 LNHDA, CDR2 SQIVND (reference sequence). The CDR3 sequence is 14 residues long. CDR3 amino acids: CASSFARVGYEQYF. DNA for the CDR3: TGTGCCAGTAGCTTCGCCCGGGTTGGCTACGAGCAGTACTTC.

The genes are TRBV5-6 and TRBJ2-1; a weak D match, TRBD1 (6 bases). Between the trimmed V and J ends, which lost 3 bases and 1 base, there was a span of 11 bases. Per germline, CDR1 SGHDT and CDR2 YYEEEE. The CDR3 contains 15 residues. For the CDR3, the DNA is TGTGCCAGCAGCTCGGACAGACTATCCTACAATGAGCAGTTCTTC. The encoded protein is CASSSDRLSYNEQFF. The entire variable domain, with the rest obtained from reference TRBV5-6 and TRBJ2-1, is as follows: DAGVTQSPTHLIKTRGQQVTLRCSPKSGHDTVSWYQQALGQGPQFIFQYYEEEERQRGNFPDRFSGHQFPNYSSELNVNALLLGDSALYLCASSSDRLSYNEQFFGPGTRLTVL.

This clone has only one observation. CDR3 amino acids: CASSPIGSSGANVLTF. In DNA form, the CDR3 reads TGTGCCAGCAGCCCAATCGGGAGCTCTGGGGCCAACGTCCTGACTTTC. This chain connects TRBV3-1 (or the pseudogene TRBV3-2) to TRBJ2-6, with a weak D call TRBD2 (6 bases). Germline CDR1 is LGHDT and CDR2 is YNNKEL (reference sequence). The V gene lost 4 bases and the J gene lost 0 bases, with 10 bases spanning the gap. The CDR3 spans 16 residues.

The gene calls are TRBV11-2 and TRBJ2-2; TRBD2 is a possible D gene (7 bases). There are 19 residues in the CDR3. Germline loops: CDR1 SGHAT, CDR2 FQNNGV. V lost 2 bases to trimming and J lost 6 bases, with 25 bases between them. As DNA, the CDR3 is TGTGCCAGCAGCTTAAGTTTTTTGCAATCGGCGGGGGCCCCCGGGGAGCTGTTTTTT. Translating gives CASSLSFLQSAGAPGELFF.

The gene calls are TRBV5-1 and TRBJ1-2; D uncertain. CDR3 length equals 14 residues. V dropped 0 bases and J dropped 4 bases, with 10 bases sitting between them. Germline CDR1 and CDR2: SGHRS and YFSETQ. The CDR3 loop reads CASSLEAGSYGYTF. The CDR3 DNA is TGCGCCAGCAGCTTGGAGGCGGGGTCCTATGGCTACACCTTC.

The V call is TRBV24-1, the J call TRBJ1-2; D gene uncertain. V was trimmed by 5 bases and J by 2 bases, leaving 14 bases between them. CDR1 is KGHDR, CDR2 SFDVKD, per germline. CDR3 length: 15 residues. The chain's CDR3 is CATSGGRGLNYGYTF. CDR3 DNA: TGTGCCACCAGTGGAGGTCGGGGATTGAACTATGGCTACACCTTC.

V is TRBV5-1 and J is TRBJ2-2; a weak D match, TRBD2 (6 bases). The CDR3 spans 16 residues. Trimming pared 5 bases from V and 0 bases from J, leaving 14 bases between. Germline CDR1 reads SGHRS; CDR2 reads YFSETQ. This CDR3 is CASRAGTATNTGELFF. CDR3 bases: TGCGCCAGCAGGGCCGGGACTGCCACGAACACCGGGGAGCTGTTTTTT. The full variable domain, its missing parts supplied by reference TRBV5-1 and TRBJ2-2, is KAGVTQTPRYLIKTRGQQVTLSCSPISGHRSVSWYQQTPGQGLQFLFEYFSETQRNKGNFPGRFSGRQFSNSRSEMNVSTLELGDSALYLCASRAGTATNTGELFFGEGSRLTVL.

This clone was detected only once. The chain joins TRBV10-3 to TRBJ1-2; TRBD1 agrees at 7 bases. Germline CDR1 reads ENHRY; CDR2 reads SYGVKD. This CDR3 spans 15 amino acids. J was trimmed by 5 bases and V by 6 bases; bases with no gene match: 12. CDR3 amino acids: CAIRRQGVREYGYTF. Written as DNA, the CDR3 is TGTGCCATCAGGCGTCAGGGGGTGAGAGAGTATGGCTACACCTTC.

The chain has TRBV7-8 and TRBJ2-3; 7 bases fit TRBD2. The germline gives CDR1 SGHVS, CDR2 FQNEAQ. The CDR3 sequence is 16 residues long. V shed 5 bases and J 1 base; nucleotides not matched to a gene: 9. As DNA, the CDR3 is TGTGCCAGCAGCCCAACCCCAGCGGGGCGCACAGATACGCAGTATTTT. Its protein is CASSPTPAGRTDTQYF.

This chain connects TRBV7-2 to TRBJ2-5, with D unclear. V lost 5 bases and J 5 bases, leaving 12 bases between the germline ends. The CDR3 runs to 13 residues. The germline gives CDR1 SGHTA, CDR2 FQGNSA. CDR3 in amino acids: CASSPGTSETQYF. The DNA of the CDR3 is TGTGCCAGCAGCCCGGGTACGTCGGAGACCCAGTACTTC.

The chain is built from TRBV6-5 and TRBJ1-1; D ambiguous. The CDR3 runs to 11 residues. Germline loops: CDR1 MNHEY, CDR2 SVGAGI. Trimming stripped 6 bases from V and 8 bases from J, with 10 bases between. The DNA of the CDR3 is TGTGCCAGCAGCCGCGGGTTAGAAGCTTTCTTT. Residues: CASSRGLEAFF.

The chain employs TRBV11-3 and TRBJ2-7; D is unclear. V lost 1 base to trimming and J lost 3 bases, with 7 bases between them. Germline CDR1 reads SGHNT; CDR2 reads YENEEA. The CDR3 is 13 residues long. Here the CDR3 DNA reads TGTGCCAGCAGCTTAGGGCCTTTCTACGAGCAGTACTTC. Translation gives CASSLGPFYEQYF.

The V and J genes are TRBV9 and TRBJ1-1, with D tentatively TRBD1 (6 bases). CDR1 and CDR2 from the germline V gene are SGDLS and YYNGEE. Trimming removed 4 bases from V and 5 bases from J, with 15 bases in between. There are 14 residues in the CDR3. CDR3 amino acids: CASSQQGGQTEAFF. The CDR3 DNA is TGTGCCAGCAGCCAACAGGGTGGGCAGACTGAAGCTTTCTTT.

This clone was recorded a few times. The genes are TRBV2 and TRBJ1-1; D perhaps matches TRBD1 (5 bases). Between the trimmed V and J ends, which lost 2 bases and 1 base, there was a span of 11 bases. CDR1 SNHLY and CDR2 FYNNEI come from the germline V gene. The CDR3 is 15 residues long. CDR3 nucleotides: TGTGCCAGCAGTGAAAACTGGGGGGAGAACACTGAAGCTTTCTTT. Encoded protein: CASSENWGENTEAFF.

Only a few counts were recorded for this clone. The chain combines TRBV10-3 with TRBJ1-6, with D maybe TRBD1 (6 bases). Germline-derived CDR1 and CDR2 are ENHRY and SYGVKD. This CDR3 contains 18 residues. V was trimmed by 0 bases and J by 7 bases, leaving 19 bases between them. CDR3 loop: CAISESGAGAIGNSPLHF. CDR3 DNA sequence: TGTGCCATCAGTGAGTCCGGGGCAGGGGCAATTGGGAATTCACCCCTCCACTTT.

The rearrangement links TRBV6-5 to TRBJ2-3, with D maybe TRBD2 (6 bases). Trimming removed 7 bases from V and 0 bases from J, with 11 bases in between. The CDR3 covers 14 residues. The V gene's germline CDR1 is MNHEY and CDR2 SVGAGI. The CDR3 sequence is CASKRGTSTDTQYF. CDR3 nucleotide sequence: TGTGCCAGCAAACGGGGGACTAGCACAGATACGCAGTATTTT.

This clone was found once. The rearrangement joins TRBV19 to TRBJ2-7; TRBD1 matches 10 bases. Per the germline V gene, CDR1 is LNHDA and CDR2 is SQIVND (reference sequence). CDR3 length: 16 amino acids. Losses at the gene ends were 2 bases for V and 2 bases for J; bases not matched to a gene: 6. The CDR3 nucleotides are TGTGCCAGTAGTATAATTGGGACAGGGGCGGCCTACGAGCAGTACTTC. It codes for CASSIIGTGAAYEQYF.

V and J are TRBV5-4 and TRBJ1-2, with 7 bases matching TRBD1. The V and J ends lost 0 bases and 7 bases, in that order; junction bases with no gene match: 6. There are 14 residues in the CDR3. From germline, CDR1 is SGHNT and CDR2 YYREEE (reference sequence). CDR3 nucleotides: TGTGCCAGCAGCTTGGAAAACAGGGGAGTTGGCTACACCTTC. It is translated as CASSLENRGVGYTF.